The 14 T cell receptor beta chains below all came from one sample that was sequenced in a study of cytomegalovirus exposure and HLA in healthy donors. The PCR had 60 Vbeta and 13 Jbeta primers. TCRdb's copy holds only in-frame clones and misses some; the assay was immunoSEQ multiplex PCR. Of about 93,000 clones in the sample, roughly 77% were seen once. The sequencing sample was made of PBMCs. These receptors originate from a man aged 30-40 years in good health and CMV-seronegative.

The V gene is TRBV5-6, the J gene TRBJ2-3, with 7 bases identical to TRBD1. The V gene's germline CDR1 is SGHDT and CDR2 YYEEEE. The CDR3 sequence is 14 residues long. Trimming removed 3 bases from V and 2 bases from J; junction bases left unmatched: 3. The DNA for the CDR3 is TGTGCCAGCAGCTCGGACAGGTTCACAGATACGCAGTATTTT. Its protein is CASSSDRFTDTQYF.

This chain joins TRBV5-4 and TRBJ1-1; a weak D match, TRBD1 (5 bases). Deletions cut 2 bases from V and 1 base from J, with 12 bases between. The CDR3 loop spans 15 amino acids. CDR1 is SGHNT, CDR2 YYREEE, per germline (reference sequence). CDR3 DNA: TGTGCCAGCAGCTTCCCTGGGACTGGGAACACTGAAGCTTTCTTT. Translating it yields CASSFPGTGNTEAFF.

The chain uses TRBV9 and TRBJ1-4; TRBD1 matches at 8 bases. The V and J ends lost 7 bases and 4 bases, in that order; junction bases with no gene match: 9. CDR3 size: 15 residues. The V gene's germline CDR1 is SGDLS and CDR2 YYNGEE. This CDR3 reads CASSPRTGSNEKLFF. CDR3 DNA sequence: TGTGCCAGCTCGCCAAGGACAGGGAGTAATGAAAAACTGTTTTTT. The entire variable domain, with the rest obtained from reference TRBV9 and TRBJ1-4, is as follows: DSGVTQTPKHLITATGQRVTLRCSPRSGDLSVYWYQQSLDQGLQFLIQYYNGEERAKGNILERFSAQQFPDLHSELNLSSLELGDSALYFCASSPRTGSNEKLFFGSGTQLSVL.

The chain recombines TRBV18 with TRBJ2-7; 7 bases are a match to TRBD1. With 1 base clipped from V and 7 bases from J, the junction kept 13 bases outside the gene matches. Germline CDR1 and CDR2: KGHSH and LQKENI. This CDR3 has 16 residues. CDR3 in DNA: TGTGCCAGCTCACCACGTTTAGGGGGCGAGGGAATAGAGCAGTACTTC. Translation gives CASSPRLGGEGIEQYF.

This sequence joins TRBV6-6 and TRBJ1-6; D is possibly TRBD1 (6 bases). Germline values: CDR1 MNHNY, CDR2 SVGAGI (reference sequence). Trimming pared 0 bases from V and 5 bases from J, leaving 11 bases between. The CDR3 sequence is 16 residues long. CDR3 coding DNA: TGTGCCAGCAGTTACTCCCGGACAGCCAATAATTCACCCCTCCACTTT. This encodes CASSYSRTANNSPLHF.

V gene TRBV5-1 combines with J gene TRBJ1-3; the match to TRBD1 covers 8 bases. With V trimmed by 2 bases and J by 0 bases, 7 bases remained unmatched. In germline, CDR1 is SGHRS, CDR2 YFSETQ. This CDR3 contains 17 residues. CDR3 sequence: CASSLATGTGSGNTIYF. The CDR3 coding sequence is TGCGCCAGCAGCTTAGCTACCGGGACAGGCTCTGGAAACACCATATATTTT.

V and J are TRBV27 and TRBJ1-5; TRBD1 matches at 8 bases. This CDR3 region has 14 residues. The junction had 5 bases not matched to a gene; V was cut back by 7 bases and J by 3 bases. Germline CDR1 and CDR2: MNHEY and SMNVEV (reference sequence). The CDR3 nucleotides are TGTGCCAGCACCAGGACAGGGTCCAATCAGCCCCAGCATTTT. Encoded protein: CASTRTGSNQPQHF.

A few counts support this clone. The rearrangement links TRBV13 to TRBJ2-3; 9 nucleotides agree with TRBD2. J was trimmed by 4 bases and V by 5 bases; bases with no gene match: 13. CDR1 and CDR2 (germline): PRHDT, FYEKMQ (reference sequence). This CDR3 has 17 residues. In nucleotides, the CDR3 is TGTGCCAGCAGCCAAGATAGCAGCGGGGGGAGGGCAGATACGCAGTATTTT. It codes for CASSQDSSGGRADTQYF.

The chain recombines TRBV2 with TRBJ2-7; the match to TRBD2 covers 7 bases. Losses at the gene ends were 7 bases for V and 0 bases for J; bases not matched to a gene: 6. Germline CDR1 reads SNHLY; CDR2 reads FYNNEI. This CDR3 region has 14 residues. The CDR3 DNA reads as TGTGCCAGCAAATTCGGGGGGAGCTCCTACGAGCAGTACTTC. Its protein is CASKFGGSSYEQYF.

The chain recombines TRBV12-5 with TRBJ2-7, with 11 bases identical to TRBD2. The CDR3 contains 16 residues. The V segment lost 7 bases and the J segment 1 base; nucleotides outside the gene matches: 9. Looked up from germline, CDR1 is LGHNT and CDR2 is FRNRAP. The CDR3 DNA is TGTGCTAGTGCCAAGACGGGACTAGCGGATTCCTACGAGCAGTACTTC. Translation gives CASAKTGLADSYEQYF.

This rearrangement joins TRBV5-1 to TRBJ2-2; no clear D. Trimming removed 3 bases from V and 4 bases from J, with 13 bases in between. The CDR3 has 15 residues. Germline V gene data show CDR1 as SGHRS and CDR2 as YFSETQ. CDR3 nucleotide sequence: TGCGCCAGCAGCTCCCCCTTTAGAGGCACCGGGGAGCTGTTTTTT. It encodes CASSSPFRGTGELFF.

V gene TRBV11-1 combines with J gene TRBJ2-4, with TRBD2 as a possible D gene (7 bases). This CDR3 is 16 amino acids long. Trimming cost V 4 bases and J 0 bases, with 13 bases left between them. Germline CDR1 and CDR2: SGHAT and FQDESV (reference sequence). CDR3 nucleotide sequence: TGTGCCAGCAGCTCCGGGGGGCTGTTAGCCAAAAACATTCAGTACTTC. It yields the protein CASSSGGLLAKNIQYF.

The chain couples TRBV7-9 to TRBJ2-3; 10 nucleotides align to TRBD2. This CDR3 is 15 amino acids long. The germline gives CDR1 SEHNR, CDR2 FQNEAQ (reference sequence). The J segment lost 4 bases and the V segment lost 6 bases, leaving 7 bases of the junction unmatched. As DNA, the CDR3 is TGTGCCAGCAGGGTGGAGGGACTAGCGTCAGATACGCAGTATTTT. It codes for CASRVEGLASDTQYF.

The chain is built from TRBV5-4 and TRBJ1-3, with D unresolved. V was trimmed by 0 bases and J by 4 bases, leaving 11 bases between them. In germline, CDR1 is SGHNT, CDR2 YYREEE (reference sequence). The CDR3 is 15 residues long. Here the CDR3 DNA reads TGTGCCAGCAGCTTGGACAGATCTGTAGGAAACACCATATATTTT. It yields the protein CASSLDRSVGNTIYF.